This is a list of T cell receptor beta chains from one sample in a study of T-cell reconstitution after alpha-beta-depleted transplantation in children. One entry per CDR3 protein results from TCRdb running MiXCR on the PCR reads. The sample carries hundreds of thousands of distinct CDR3 sequences, 13% recorded once. The sample here was PBMCs, taken before TCRalphabeta/CD19-depleted stem cell transplant. These receptors were taken from a girl aged 2 to 9 with congenital amegakaryocytic thrombocytopenia, due to receive a stem cell transplant. Both conserved end residues are part of each CDR3. The order of the fields is D gene, V gene, J gene, clone size, CDR3 protein, CDR3 DNA. D genes are given only for firm matches. A clone size is listed for some rows: how often the clone was seen (once, few, many), or a class if it is expanded.

TRBD2,TRBV6-4,TRBJ2-2,.,CASSASGSTGELFF,TGTGCCAGCAGTGCTAGCGGGAGCACCGGGGAGCTGTTTTTT
.,TRBV28,TRBJ2-5,many,CASSPSGLRETQYF,TGTGCCAGCAGTCCTTCGGGCCTTCGGGAGACCCAGTACTTC
TRBD1,TRBV5-1,TRBJ2-2,.,CASSQGQRRDTGELFF,TGCGCCAGCAGCCAGGGACAGAGGCGTGACACCGGGGAGCTGTTTTTT
.,TRBV14,TRBJ1-1,once,CASSQRGRNTEAFF,TGTGCCAGCAGCCAAAGGGGAAGGAACACTGAAGCTTTCTTT
.,TRBV5-1,TRBJ2-7,few,CASSMRLAPYEQYF,TGCGCCAGCAGCATGCGCCTAGCGCCGTACGAGCAGTACTTC
TRBD1,TRBV29-1,TRBJ1-4,.,CSACKGRGFEKLFF,TGCAGCGCGTGTAAGGGCAGGGGGTTTGAAAAACTGTTTTTT
.,TRBV20-1,TRBJ1-2,many,CSARNSGEEYGYTF,TGCAGTGCTAGAAATTCAGGGGAGGAGTATGGCTACACCTTC
.,TRBV24-1,TRBJ2-3,many,CATSDLKGVVSDTQYF,TGTGCCACCAGTGATTTGAAGGGAGTTGTTTCAGATACGCAGTATTTT
TRBD2,TRBV5-1,TRBJ2-5,.,CASSPGLARYQETQYF,TGCGCCAGCAGCCCCGGACTAGCTAGGTACCAAGAGACCCAGTACTTC
.,TRBV7-6,TRBJ2-1,.,CASSSAPRYEQFF,TGTGCCAGCAGCTCGGCCCCACGGTATGAGCAGTTCTTC
TRBD1,TRBV10-2,TRBJ2-7,.,CASSGPGTGNYEQYF,TGCGCCAGCAGTGGCCCCGGGACAGGGAACTACGAGCAGTACTTC